The clone carrying this T cell receptor (beta chain) has only one observation. Its antigen remains unknown. The sample is drawn from a study of cytomegalovirus exposure and HLA in healthy donors. Study-wide results and limits: Immune exposure was documented only through CMV serostatus. Roughly uniform sequencing depth across donors was assumed, possibly incorrectly. Common viral pathogens seemed to be connected with several of the most significant clusters, according to a later analysis. Among donors in an Asian-associated ancestry cluster, a later analysis reportedly found fewer N-insertions than the roughly 680-donor mean.

The PCR employed 60 Vbeta primers together with 13 Jbeta primers. Profiled with immunoSEQ multiplex PCR; TCRdb holds only in-frame clones, not every one. This sample carries approximately 100,000 clones, 74% of them seen once, and the ten largest clones take around 2.5%. J gave up 5 bases and V 3 bases, and 6 bases lay outside the gene matches. Germline V gene lookup returns CDR1 LNHDA and CDR2 SQIVND (reference sequence). The CDR3 totals 15 residues. The source of this sequence is a man aged 50-60 years in good health and CMV-seropositive. V gene TRBV19 combines with J gene TRBJ2-1, with 8 nucleotides matching TRBD2. The source material was PBMCs. The CDR3 loop is CASSIGGRWDNEQFF. CDR3 nucleotides: TGTGCCAGTAGTATTGGCGGGAGGTGGGACAATGAGCAGTTCTTC.